This TCR beta chain was recovered during a study of cytotoxic CD8 clonotypes in ibrutinib-treated CLL. In the study overall: Partial responses numbered some 25 and complete responses 2; after a median about 6 years, roughly 14 stayed remitted and approximately 12 progressed. Study-level points and caveats: Patients had baseline clonality above age-matched healthy donors, and this clonality moved with circulating CD8+ T-cell counts. Public clonotypes showed up rarely, and on treatment they shrank or held steady.

Germline lookup yields CDR1 SGHRS and CDR2 YFSETQ. With 0 bases clipped from V and 8 bases from J, the junction kept 3 bases outside the gene matches. The CDR3 is 14 residues long. Investigators sought sequencing depths of between 1 in 200,000 and 1 in 1 million T cells. Sequencing used immunoSEQ multiplex PCR; TCRdb keeps in-frame clones, though not all of them. The data hold around 97,000 clones, with almost 80% observed a single time. Points on this clone: Its matching antigen is unknown.

The material sequenced was PBMCs, taken after 12 months of ibrutinib treatment. The chain is built from TRBV5-1 and TRBJ1-2, with 11 bases identical to TRBD1. The receptor comes from a human donor with chronic lymphocytic leukemia. The CDR3 region has the DNA TGCGCCAGCAGCTTGGACGGGACAGGGGGAGGCTACACCTTC. Its protein product is CASSLDGTGGGYTF.